What follows are 17 T cell receptor beta chains derived from one specimen sequenced in a study of cytomegalovirus exposure and HLA in healthy donors. PCR involved 60 Vbeta and 13 Jbeta primers. TCRdb keeps only in-frame clones here, not all; method: immunoSEQ multiplex PCR. The sample includes 200,000 or so clones, roughly 80% of them seen just once. Sequenced material: PBMCs. The receptors originated from a girl aged 5-17 years in good health and CMV-seronegative.

CDR3 sequence reads: CASSLEADNNEQFF. The CDR3 DNA sequence: TGTGCCAGCAGCTTAGAGGCCGATAACAATGAGCAGTTCTTC. The chain uses TRBV11-2 and TRBJ2-1; D gene ambiguous. The CDR3 has 14 residues. Trimming took off 0 bases at V and 5 bases at J, with 8 bases between the two ends. Germline V lookup: CDR1 SGHAT, CDR2 FQNNGV.

This chain connects TRBV21-1 to TRBJ1-5; the D call TRBD1 from the table was never checked on the DNA. TRBV21-1 is annotated as a pseudogene. The CDR3 has 15 residues. The CDR3 sequence is CASRPDRVRDQPQHF. The CDR3 region has the DNA TGTGCCAGCAGGCCTGACAGGGTCCGGGATCAGCCCCAGCATTTT.

The chain joins TRBV6-1 to TRBJ1-3; D gene uncertain. CDR1 MNHNS and CDR2 SASEGT come from the germline V gene. With 10 bases removed from V and 0 bases from J, the gap between germline ends came to 13 bases. This CDR3 comprises 14 residues. CDR3 loop: CATLRLSSGNTIYF. For the CDR3, the DNA is TGTGCCACCCTACGACTGAGCTCTGGAAACACCATATATTTT.

The genes are TRBV27 and TRBJ1-5; 9 bases match TRBD1. Trimming took 4 bases from V and 6 from J; bases not matched to a gene: 4. The CDR3 length is 14 residues. Germline CDR1 is MNHEY and CDR2 is SMNVEV (reference sequence). In DNA, the CDR3 is TGTGCCAGCAGTTCCGGGACAGGGATTCAGCCCCAGCATTTT. It translates to CASSSGTGIQPQHF.

The chain combines TRBV4-2 with TRBJ1-1; maybe TRBD1 (6 bases). The CDR3 spans 13 residues. V was cut by 3 bases and J by 5 bases, with 10 bases left in between. Germline V gene data show CDR1 as LGHNA and CDR2 as YNFKEQ. CDR3 DNA sequence: TGTGCCAGCAGCCAGGGGGCCCGGACTGAAGCTTTCTTT. Protein product: CASSQGARTEAFF.

CDR3 protein: CASSISGAQPQHF. Here the CDR3 DNA reads TGTGCCAGTAGTATATCAGGGGCCCAGCCCCAGCATTTT. The J gene is TRBJ1-5, the V gene TRBV19, with D possibly TRBD1 on 6 matching bases. Germline V gene lookup returns CDR1 LNHDA and CDR2 SQIVND (reference sequence). V was trimmed by 2 bases and J by 7 bases, leaving 9 bases between them. CDR3 length: 13 residues.

The rearrangement links TRBV27 to TRBJ2-5; no firm D call. The CDR3 is 12 amino acids. CDR1 MNHEY and CDR2 SMNVEV come from the germline V gene (reference sequence). Between the trimmed V and J ends, which lost 7 bases and 5 bases, there was a span of 11 bases. CDR3 residues: CASISPGETQYF. In nucleotides, the CDR3 is TGTGCCAGCATCTCCCCCGGGGAGACCCAGTACTTC.

The rearrangement uses TRBV7-2 and TRBJ2-1; TRBD2 agrees at 9 bases. CDR1 SGHTA and CDR2 FQGNSA come from the germline V gene. Trimming at V came to 1 base and at J to 6 bases, leaving 7 bases not matched to a gene. The CDR3 covers 16 residues. CDR3 residues: CASSLVGLASFNEQFF. For the CDR3, the DNA is TGTGCCAGCAGCTTAGTTGGACTAGCGTCTTTCAATGAGCAGTTCTTC.

The chain employs TRBV19 and TRBJ1-5; D unresolved. Germline V gene sequence: CDR1 LNHDA, CDR2 SQIVND (reference sequence). Deletions cut 7 bases from V and 7 bases from J, with 17 bases between. The CDR3 length is 14 residues. CDR3 residues: CASNSVEGGQPQHF. As DNA, the CDR3 is TGTGCCAGTAATTCGGTGGAAGGCGGCCAGCCCCAGCATTTT.

The V call is TRBV15, the J call TRBJ2-5; D is unclear. The CDR3 loop spans 13 amino acids. The V gene lost 0 bases and the J gene lost 12 bases, with 14 bases spanning the gap. From germline, CDR1 is LNHNV and CDR2 YYDKDF (reference sequence). The CDR3, as DNA: TGTGCCACCAGCAGAGATTTGGAAAACAGAAAGTACTTC. Translated, it gives CATSRDLENRKYF.

The chain couples TRBV6-1 to TRBJ2-3, with D possibly TRBD1 on 6 matching bases. Deletions cut 5 bases from V and 3 bases from J, with 9 bases between. Germline lookup yields CDR1 MNHNS and CDR2 SASEGT. The CDR3 spans 13 residues. The DNA for the CDR3 is TGTGCCAGCAGTACCGGGACAACAGATACGCAGTATTTT. Protein product: CASSTGTTDTQYF.

The chain joins TRBV28 to TRBJ1-1, with D perhaps TRBD1 (5 bases). The V end was cut by 8 bases, the J end by 2 bases, with 12 bases between. Germline assignment: CDR1 MDHEN and CDR2 SYDVKM. This CDR3 comprises 13 residues. The CDR3 DNA sequence: TGTGCCAGCTTCGAACAGGTTAACACTGAAGCTTTCTTT. The encoded protein is CASFEQVNTEAFF.

This clone was recorded only once. The rearrangement links TRBV11-2 to TRBJ2-2; TRBD2 matches 8 bases. V was pared by 5 bases and J by 4 bases, with 12 bases of the junction left unmatched. Per germline, CDR1 SGHAT and CDR2 FQNNGV. This CDR3 contains 17 residues. The CDR3 here is CASSPGGGGLGTGELFF. The DNA for the CDR3 is TGTGCCAGCAGCCCTGGGGGCGGGGGGCTGGGCACCGGGGAGCTGTTTTTT.

The chain joins TRBV11-2 to TRBJ2-1, with 11 bases matching TRBD2. The CDR3 loop spans 16 amino acids. V lost 5 bases, J lost 10 bases, and 13 bases stayed unmatched. Germline-derived CDR1 and CDR2 are SGHAT and FQNNGV. CDR3 DNA sequence: TGTGCCAGCAGCCCTTTGGCCCTAGCGGGGGGCCAAGAGCAGTTCTTC. The encoded protein is CASSPLALAGGQEQFF.

Turning to this clone: Within the sample, other DNA sequences also encode this same CDR3. V usage is TRBV5-4 and J usage is TRBJ2-5, with D possibly matching TRBD1 (5 bases). The CDR3 is 14 residues long. V dropped 0 bases and J dropped 2 bases, with 8 bases sitting between them. Germline V gene lookup returns CDR1 SGHNT and CDR2 YYREEE (reference sequence). CDR3 coding DNA: TGTGCCAGCAGCTTGGGGCAGGGTCAAGAGACCCAGTACTTC. Translation gives CASSLGQGQETQYF.

This chain joins TRBV2 and TRBJ1-1; D gene ambiguous. CDR3 size: 12 residues. Germline CDR1 is SNHLY and CDR2 is FYNNEI. The germline V and J ends were trimmed by 7 bases and 3 bases, with 9 bases remaining between them. The CDR3 sequence is CASTREDTEAFF. DNA for the CDR3: TGTGCCAGCACAAGAGAGGACACTGAAGCTTTCTTT.

The V call is TRBV5-1, the J call TRBJ2-1; D is uncertain. The V and J ends lost 0 bases and 4 bases respectively, with 8 bases between them. The CDR3 is 14 residues long. Germline values: CDR1 SGHRS, CDR2 YFSETQ. The CDR3 protein is CASSLGLEYNEQFF. The CDR3 DNA sequence: TGCGCCAGCAGCTTGGGTCTGGAGTACAATGAGCAGTTCTTC. The full variable domain, its missing parts supplied by reference TRBV5-1 and TRBJ2-1, is KAGVTQTPRYLIKTRGQQVTLSCSPISGHRSVSWYQQTPGQGLQFLFEYFSETQRNKGNFPGRFSGRQFSNSRSEMNVSTLELGDSALYLCASSLGLEYNEQFFGPGTRLTVL.